This TCR beta chain was recorded in a study of regulatory T cells in long-lasting Graves disease. The time point was: newly diagnosed GD, antithyroid drugs for less than 3 months. The TCR library was made from RNA extracted from PBMCs. By American Thyroid Association guidelines, Graves' disease was diagnosed in the cohort. This clonotype came up many times. Library construction for TCR beta used iRepertoire HTBI primers and Arm-PCR of CDR3 regions. TCRdb passed the multiplex PCR reads through MiXCR, listing each CDR3 protein once. This sample carries 350,000 to 550,000 distinct CDR3 sequences, less than 20% of them seen once, and the ten largest clones take under 30%. This sample was also put to use in a study of T cells in Graves' hyperthyroidism and ophthalmopathy. From that second work: Most expanded thyroid clonotypes above 0.001 also appeared in blood.

Source: peripheral blood mononuclear cells (PBMCs), taken at new diagnosis, from a patient treated with antithyroid drugs. This receptor was obtained from a young woman with Graves disease.

CDR3 bases: TGTGCCAGTCAGCTTCGCAATCAGCCCCAGCATTTT. Translation: CASQLRNQPQHF. The J gene is TRBJ1-5, the V gene TRBV11-2; no clear D gene. In germline, CDR1 is SGHAT, CDR2 FQNNGV. This CDR3 contains 12 residues. V was pared by 9 bases and J by 2 bases, with 8 bases between.